This T cell receptor (beta chain) was captured in a study of CD8 T cells in ankylosing spondylitis (dated by TCRdb to about 2017). With regard to the full study: T cell receptor beta repertoires were profiled in healthy donors and ankylosing spondylitis patients so that disease-linked TCR variants could be found. The full study cohort was made up of 25 to 30 ankylosing spondylitis patients and 108 healthy donors. Peripheral blood was sampled, and synovial fluid was also collected from ankylosing spondylitis patients.

Study-wide conclusions, independent of this receptor: Some of the motif variants had been reported before in the synovial fluid and blood of reactive arthritis patients, a finding that suggests common disease-initiation mechanisms. A TCR beta motif of eight highly homologous amino acid variants appeared characteristic of blood from ankylosing spondylitis patients. The disease-linked clones were reported to be significantly enriched in matched synovial fluid samples from ankylosing spondylitis patients. The disease-linked clones had a CD8+ phenotype and were found at relatively low frequencies in peripheral blood.

Ten or more counts support this clonotype. It has no known antigen specificity. No base quality information exists; no much larger clone differs at one position. TCRdb names Illumina HiSeq 2500 as the instrument used. Quantitative 5'-RACE with molecular barcodes was the method used to prepare the TCR beta libraries. Per the original workflow: To identify disease-linked TCR variants, a new computational method was used, one built on a probabilistic model of VDJ rearrangement. The raw public data were reprocessed by TCRdb itself: fastp quality trimming at Q25, MiXCR clonotype calling, in-frame beta chains only. Records with the same CDR3 protein are collapsed into one entry carrying the most frequent genes and DNA. The authors' filters were not applied to this entry. This sample gives 150,000 to 200,000 distinct CDR3 sequences in total; approximately 10% of them show up just once. Clones ranked in the top ten supply around 29% of the sample.

The CDR3, cysteine through phenylalanine, is 15 amino acids long. Only the CDR3 portion is preserved as DNA: 45 bases, with reading frame beginning at the first base. CDR1 is given as MDHEN and CDR2 as SYDVKM, both from the germline V gene. The germline V end is reduced by 1 base and the J end by 9 bases; junction bases left unmatched: 7. This receptor was identified in a male donor with ankylosing spondylitis or in good health (not recorded which). The sample comprised blood, either unsorted or a sorted T cell fraction (not recorded which). The chain employs TRBV28 and TRBJ2-1, and 9 junctional nucleotides match TRBD1. The CDR3: CASSLSGTGSTEQFF. The DNA sequence is given as TGTGCCAGCAGTTTATCTGGGACAGGGTCCACTGAGCAGTTCTTC.